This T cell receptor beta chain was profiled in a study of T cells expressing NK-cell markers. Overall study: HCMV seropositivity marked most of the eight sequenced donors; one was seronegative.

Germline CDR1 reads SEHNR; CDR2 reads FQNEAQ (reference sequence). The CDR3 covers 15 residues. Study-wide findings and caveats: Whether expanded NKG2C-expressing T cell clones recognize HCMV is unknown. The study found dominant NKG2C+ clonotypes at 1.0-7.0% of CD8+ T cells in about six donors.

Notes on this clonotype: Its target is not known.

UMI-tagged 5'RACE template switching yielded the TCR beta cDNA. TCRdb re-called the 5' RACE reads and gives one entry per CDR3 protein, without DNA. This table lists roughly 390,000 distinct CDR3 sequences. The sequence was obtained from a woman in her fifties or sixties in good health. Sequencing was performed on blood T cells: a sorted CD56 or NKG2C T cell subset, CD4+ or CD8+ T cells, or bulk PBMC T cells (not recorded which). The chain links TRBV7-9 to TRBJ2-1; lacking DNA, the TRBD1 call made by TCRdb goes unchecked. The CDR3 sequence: CASSARDQGDNEQFF.